This T cell receptor beta chain is from a study of OX40 agonist ivuxolimab in advanced cancers. This clone was recorded once. The V and J ends lost 4 bases and 3 bases respectively, with 11 bases between them. Germline CDR1 and CDR2: MNHEY and SVGAGI. CDR3 length: 14 residues. Profiled with immunoSEQ multiplex PCR; TCRdb holds only in-frame clones, not every one. The data show more than 20,000 clones, 84% seen once. Anyone with autoimmune disease history or systemic immunosuppression was excluded. The TCR was taken from an adult with an advanced solid tumor such as melanoma, head and neck, liver or kidney cancer. The sequencing used CD4+ or CD8+ T cells sorted from blood, collected in a trial of the OX40 agonist ivuxolimab. V and J are TRBV6-5 and TRBJ2-3, with no clear D. CDR3 DNA: TGTGCCAGCAGTTCCCTGGGCAAGACAGATACGCAGTATTTT. Its translation is CASSSLGKTDTQYF.